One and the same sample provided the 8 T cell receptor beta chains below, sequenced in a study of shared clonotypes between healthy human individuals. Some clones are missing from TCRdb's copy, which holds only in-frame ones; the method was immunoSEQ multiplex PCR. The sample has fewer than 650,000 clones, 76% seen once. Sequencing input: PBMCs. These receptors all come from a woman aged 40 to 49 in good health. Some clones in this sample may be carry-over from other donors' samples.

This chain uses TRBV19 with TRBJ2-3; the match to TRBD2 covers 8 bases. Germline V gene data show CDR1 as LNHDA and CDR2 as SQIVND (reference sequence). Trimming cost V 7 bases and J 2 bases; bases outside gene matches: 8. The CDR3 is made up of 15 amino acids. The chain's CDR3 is CASNPAGVVTDTQYF. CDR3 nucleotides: TGTGCCAGTAACCCAGCGGGAGTGGTCACAGATACGCAGTATTTT.

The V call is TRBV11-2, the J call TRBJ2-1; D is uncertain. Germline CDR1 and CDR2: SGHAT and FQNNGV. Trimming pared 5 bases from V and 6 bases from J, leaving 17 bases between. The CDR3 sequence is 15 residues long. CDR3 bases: TGTGCCAGCAGCCCCCAGTACCTAATCCGCAATGAGCAGTTCTTC. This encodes CASSPQYLIRNEQFF.

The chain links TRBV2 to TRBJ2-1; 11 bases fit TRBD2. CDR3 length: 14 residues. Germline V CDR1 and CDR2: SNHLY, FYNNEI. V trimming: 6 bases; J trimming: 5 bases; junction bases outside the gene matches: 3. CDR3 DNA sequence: TGTGCCAGCAGCTGGGGACTAGCGGACAATGAGCAGTTCTTC. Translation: CASSWGLADNEQFF.

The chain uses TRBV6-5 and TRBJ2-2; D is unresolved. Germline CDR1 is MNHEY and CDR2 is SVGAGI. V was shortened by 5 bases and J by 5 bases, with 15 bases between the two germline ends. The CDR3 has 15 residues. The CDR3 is CASSRPSRPTGELFF. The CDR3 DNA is TGTGCCAGCAGTCGTCCCAGTCGCCCTACCGGGGAGCTGTTTTTT.

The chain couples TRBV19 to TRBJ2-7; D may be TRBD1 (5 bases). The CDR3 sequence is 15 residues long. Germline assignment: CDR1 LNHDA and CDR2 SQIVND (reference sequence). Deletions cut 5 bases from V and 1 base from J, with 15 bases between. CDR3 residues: CASSPQGPGSYEQYF. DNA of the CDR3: TGTGCCAGTAGTCCCCAGGGCCCCGGGTCCTACGAGCAGTACTTC.

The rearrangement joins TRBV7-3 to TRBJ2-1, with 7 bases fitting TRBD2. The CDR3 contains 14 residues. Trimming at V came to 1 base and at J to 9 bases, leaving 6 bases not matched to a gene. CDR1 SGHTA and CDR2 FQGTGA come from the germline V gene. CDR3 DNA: TGTGCCAGCAGCTTAAAGGGAGGGATGGGTGAGCAGTTCTTC. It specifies CASSLKGGMGEQFF.

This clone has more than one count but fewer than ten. CDR3: CASSAPGTSGRLSTDTQYF. The CDR3 DNA reads as TGTGCCAGCAGCGCCCCCGGGACTAGCGGGAGGCTAAGCACAGATACGCAGTATTTT. This chain connects TRBV7-2 to TRBJ2-3, with 15 bases aligning to TRBD2. Germline lookup yields CDR1 SGHTA and CDR2 FQGNSA. The trim removed 5 bases at V and 0 bases at J, leaving 9 bases unmatched. There are 19 residues in the CDR3.

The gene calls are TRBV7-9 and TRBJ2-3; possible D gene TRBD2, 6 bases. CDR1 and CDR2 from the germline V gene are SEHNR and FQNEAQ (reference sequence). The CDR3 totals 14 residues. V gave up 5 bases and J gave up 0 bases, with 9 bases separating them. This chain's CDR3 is CASSQGTSTDTQYF. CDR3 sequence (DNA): TGTGCCAGCAGCCAAGGGACTAGCACAGATACGCAGTATTTT.